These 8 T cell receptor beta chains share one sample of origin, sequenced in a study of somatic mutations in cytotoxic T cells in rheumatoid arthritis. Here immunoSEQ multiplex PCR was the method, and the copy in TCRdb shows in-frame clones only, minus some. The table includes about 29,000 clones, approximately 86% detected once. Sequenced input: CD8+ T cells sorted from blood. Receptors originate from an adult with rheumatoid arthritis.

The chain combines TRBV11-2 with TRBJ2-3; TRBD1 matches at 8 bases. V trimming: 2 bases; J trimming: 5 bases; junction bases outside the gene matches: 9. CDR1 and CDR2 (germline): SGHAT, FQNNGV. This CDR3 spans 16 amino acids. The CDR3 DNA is TGTGCCAGCAGCTTAATTGAGGGACAGGCAAGAGATACGCAGTATTTT. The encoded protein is CASSLIEGQARDTQYF.

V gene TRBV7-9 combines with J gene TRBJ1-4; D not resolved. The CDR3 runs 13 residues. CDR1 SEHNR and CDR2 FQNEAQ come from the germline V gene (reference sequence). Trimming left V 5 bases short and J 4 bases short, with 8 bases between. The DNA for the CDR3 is TGTGCCAGCAGCCTAAACGATAATGAAAAACTGTTTTTT. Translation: CASSLNDNEKLFF.

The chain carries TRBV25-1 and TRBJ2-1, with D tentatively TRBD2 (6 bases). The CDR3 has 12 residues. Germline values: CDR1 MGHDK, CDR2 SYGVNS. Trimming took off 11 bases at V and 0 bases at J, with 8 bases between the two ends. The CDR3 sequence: CAAGFSYNEQFF. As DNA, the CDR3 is TGTGCCGCGGGATTCTCCTACAATGAGCAGTTCTTC. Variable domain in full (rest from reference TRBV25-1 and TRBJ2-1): EADIYQTPRYLVIGTGKKITLECSQTMGHDKMYWYQQDPGMELHLIHYSYGVNSTEKGDLSSESTVSRIRTEHFPLTLESARPSHTSQYLCAAGFSYNEQFFGPGTRLTVL.

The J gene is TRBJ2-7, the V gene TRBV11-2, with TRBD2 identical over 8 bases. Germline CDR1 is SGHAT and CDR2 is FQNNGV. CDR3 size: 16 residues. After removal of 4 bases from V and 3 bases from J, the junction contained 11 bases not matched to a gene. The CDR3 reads CASSWSVSGGVYEQYF. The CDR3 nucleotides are TGTGCCAGCAGCTGGTCCGTTTCGGGAGGGGTCTACGAGCAGTACTTC.

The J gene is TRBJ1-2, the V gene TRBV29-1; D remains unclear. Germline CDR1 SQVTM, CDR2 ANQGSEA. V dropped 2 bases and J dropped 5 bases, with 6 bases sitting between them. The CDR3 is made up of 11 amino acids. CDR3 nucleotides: TGCAGCGTTGAATTTGGTTATGGCTACACCTTC. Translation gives CSVEFGYGYTF.

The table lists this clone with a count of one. CDR3 amino acids: CASSLAGLPYEQYF. The CDR3 bases are TGCGCCAGCAGCTTGGCCGGACTTCCCTACGAGCAGTACTTC. The genes are TRBV5-1 and TRBJ2-7; maybe TRBD2 (5 bases). The CDR3 is 14 residues long. The germline V gene encodes CDR1 SGHRS and CDR2 YFSETQ. With 0 bases removed from V and 2 bases from J, the gap between germline ends came to 9 bases.

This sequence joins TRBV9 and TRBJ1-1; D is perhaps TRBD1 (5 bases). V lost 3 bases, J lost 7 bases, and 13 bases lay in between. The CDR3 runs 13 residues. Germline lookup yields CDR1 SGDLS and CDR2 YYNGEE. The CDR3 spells CASSARDSREAFF. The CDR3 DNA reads TGTGCCAGCAGCGCGAGAGACAGTCGTGAAGCTTTCTTT.

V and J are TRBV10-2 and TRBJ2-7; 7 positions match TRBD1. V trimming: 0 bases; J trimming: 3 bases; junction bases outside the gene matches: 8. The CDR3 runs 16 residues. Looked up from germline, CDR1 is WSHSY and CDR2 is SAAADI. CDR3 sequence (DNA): TGCGCCAGCAGTGAGTCGAGTGCCTCAGGGGGCTACGAGCAGTACTTC. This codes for CASSESSASGGYEQYF.